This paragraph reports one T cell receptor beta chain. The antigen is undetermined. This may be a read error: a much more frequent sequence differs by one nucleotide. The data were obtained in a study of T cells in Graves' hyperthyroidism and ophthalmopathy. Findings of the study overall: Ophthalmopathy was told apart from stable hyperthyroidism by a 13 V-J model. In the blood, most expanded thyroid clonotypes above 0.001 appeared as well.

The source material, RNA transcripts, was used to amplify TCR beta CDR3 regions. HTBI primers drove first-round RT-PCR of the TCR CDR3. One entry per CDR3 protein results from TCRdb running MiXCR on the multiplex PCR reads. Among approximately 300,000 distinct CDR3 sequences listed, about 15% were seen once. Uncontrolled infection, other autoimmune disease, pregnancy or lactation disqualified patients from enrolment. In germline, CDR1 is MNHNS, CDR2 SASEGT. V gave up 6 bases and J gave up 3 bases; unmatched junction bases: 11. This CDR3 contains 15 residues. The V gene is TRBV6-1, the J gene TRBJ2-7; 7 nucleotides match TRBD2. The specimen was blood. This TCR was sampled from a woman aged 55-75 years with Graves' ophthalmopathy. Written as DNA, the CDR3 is TGTGCCAGCAGCTCCCGGGGGGTCGTACACTACGAGCAGTACTTC. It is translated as CASSSRGVVHYEQYF.